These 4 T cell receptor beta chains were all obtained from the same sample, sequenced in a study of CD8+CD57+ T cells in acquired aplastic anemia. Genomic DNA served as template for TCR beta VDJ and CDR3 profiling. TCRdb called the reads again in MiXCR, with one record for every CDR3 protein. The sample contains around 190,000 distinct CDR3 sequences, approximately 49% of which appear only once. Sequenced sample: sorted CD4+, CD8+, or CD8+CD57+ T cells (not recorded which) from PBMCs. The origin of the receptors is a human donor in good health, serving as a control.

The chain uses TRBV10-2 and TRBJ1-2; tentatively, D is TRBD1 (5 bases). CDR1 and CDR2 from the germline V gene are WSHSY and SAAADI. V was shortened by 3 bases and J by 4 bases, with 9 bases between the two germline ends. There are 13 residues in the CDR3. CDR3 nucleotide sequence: TGCGCCAGCAGTGACAGGGTTCCCTATGGCTACACCTTC. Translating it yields CASSDRVPYGYTF.

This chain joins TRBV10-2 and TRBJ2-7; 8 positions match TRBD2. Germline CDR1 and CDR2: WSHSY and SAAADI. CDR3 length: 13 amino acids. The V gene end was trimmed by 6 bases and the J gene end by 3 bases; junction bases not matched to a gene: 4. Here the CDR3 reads CASRIAGNYEQYF. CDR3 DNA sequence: TGCGCCAGCAGAATAGCGGGGAACTACGAGCAGTACTTC.

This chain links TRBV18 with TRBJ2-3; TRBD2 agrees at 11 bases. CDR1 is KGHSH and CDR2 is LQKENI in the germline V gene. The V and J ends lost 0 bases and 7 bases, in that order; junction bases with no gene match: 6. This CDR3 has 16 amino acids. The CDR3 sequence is CASSPPSSGGANTQYF. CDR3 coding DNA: TGTGCCAGCTCACCACCGAGTAGCGGGGGGGCTAATACGCAGTATTTT.

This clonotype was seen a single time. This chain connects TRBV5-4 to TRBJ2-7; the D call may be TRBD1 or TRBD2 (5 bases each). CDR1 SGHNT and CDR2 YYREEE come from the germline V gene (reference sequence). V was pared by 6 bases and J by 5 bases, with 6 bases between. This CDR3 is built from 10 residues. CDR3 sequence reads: CASMGDEQYF. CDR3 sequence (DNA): TGTGCCAGCATGGGGGACGAGCAGTACTTC.